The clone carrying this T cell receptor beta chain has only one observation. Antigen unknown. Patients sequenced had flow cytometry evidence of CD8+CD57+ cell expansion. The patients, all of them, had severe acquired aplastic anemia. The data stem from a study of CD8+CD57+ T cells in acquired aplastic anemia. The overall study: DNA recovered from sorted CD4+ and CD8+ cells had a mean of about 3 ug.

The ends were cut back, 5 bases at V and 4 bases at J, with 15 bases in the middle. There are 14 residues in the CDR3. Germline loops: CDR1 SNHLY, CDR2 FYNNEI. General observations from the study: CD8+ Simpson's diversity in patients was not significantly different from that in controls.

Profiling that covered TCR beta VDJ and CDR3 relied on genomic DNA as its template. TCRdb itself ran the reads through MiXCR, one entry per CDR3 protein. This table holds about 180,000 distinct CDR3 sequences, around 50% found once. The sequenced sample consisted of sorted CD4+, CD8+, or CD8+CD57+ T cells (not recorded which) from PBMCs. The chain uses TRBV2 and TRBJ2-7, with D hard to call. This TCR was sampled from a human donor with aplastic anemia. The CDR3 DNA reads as TGTGCCAGCAGTAGCTCGCGCACACAATACGAGCAGTACTTC. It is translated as CASSSSRTQYEQYF.